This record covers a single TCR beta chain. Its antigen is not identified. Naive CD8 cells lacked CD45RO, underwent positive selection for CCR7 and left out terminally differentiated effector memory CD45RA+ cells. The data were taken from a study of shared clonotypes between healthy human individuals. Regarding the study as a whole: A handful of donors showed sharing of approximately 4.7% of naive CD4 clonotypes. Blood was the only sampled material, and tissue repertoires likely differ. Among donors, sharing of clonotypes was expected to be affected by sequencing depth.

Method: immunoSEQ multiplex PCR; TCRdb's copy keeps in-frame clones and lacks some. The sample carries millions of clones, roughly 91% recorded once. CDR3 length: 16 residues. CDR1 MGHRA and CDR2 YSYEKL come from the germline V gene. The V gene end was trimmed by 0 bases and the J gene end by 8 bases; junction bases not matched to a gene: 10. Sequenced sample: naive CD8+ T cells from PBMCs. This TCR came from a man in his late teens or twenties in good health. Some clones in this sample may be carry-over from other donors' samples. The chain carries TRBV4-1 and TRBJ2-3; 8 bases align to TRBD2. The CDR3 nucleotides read TGCGCCAGCAGCCAAGATTGGGGACTAGTCCTCGGTACGCAGTATTTT. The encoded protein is CASSQDWGLVLGTQYF.